This TCR beta chain is from a study of blood T cell repertoires in COVID-19. TCRdb's copy holds only in-frame clones and misses some; the assay was immunoSEQ multiplex PCR. The repertoire holds roughly 200,000 clones, approximately 90% seen once, with over 1% in the top ten. Sequencing input: PBMCs or T cells enriched from blood (not recorded which). This receptor was obtained from a man aged 25 to 40 who had recovered from COVID-19.

The CDR3 DNA sequence: TGTGCCAGTAGTATGGAATCGGGATGGGCTTTCTTT. Translated, it gives CASSMESGWAFF. The chain links TRBV19 to TRBJ1-1; no reliable D call. The CDR3 is 12 amino acids. The V end lost 3 bases, the J end lost 11 bases, and 13 bases lay between the germline ends. CDR1 is LNHDA and CDR2 is SQIVND in the germline V gene (reference sequence).